Listed here are 11 T cell receptor beta chains from one sample, sequenced in a study of tumor-infiltrating lymphocytes in primary liver carcinoma. The researchers obtained blood RNA from unsorted whole blood and also extracted germline DNA. A constant-region primer served to make TCR beta cDNA from roughly 500 ng total RNA. Sequencing libraries for TCR beta derived from three nested multiplex PCR rounds that used slightly modified ARM-PCR. Investigators reported that the first two PCR rounds, at 10 to 11 cycles each, used TRBV1-TRBV30 forward primers with a C-beta reverse primer. TCRdb reprocessed the multiplex PCR reads via MiXCR and lists one record per CDR3 protein. Seen here are 250,000 to 400,000 distinct CDR3 sequences, 65% observed once, and the top ten hold more than 8.5%. The sequencing input was peripheral blood. These receptors came from a man between 35 and 55 years old with primary liver carcinoma and hepatitis B virus infection.

The chain joins TRBV11-3 to TRBJ2-3; 10 bases are a match to TRBD2. This CDR3 contains 20 residues. Germline-derived CDR1 and CDR2 are SGHNT and YENEEA. Unmatched junction bases numbered 17, after V lost 5 bases and J lost 0 bases. The chain's CDR3 is CASSPRGRNSGRISTDTQYF. The DNA of the CDR3 is TGTGCCAGCAGCCCCCGAGGGAGGAATAGCGGGAGGATAAGCACAGATACGCAGTATTTT.

J is TRBJ2-2 and V is TRBV4-2; weak D call: TRBD1 (6 bases). The CDR3 is 19 residues long. Germline loops: CDR1 LGHNA, CDR2 YNFKEQ. Deletions cut 2 bases from V and 2 bases from J, with 21 bases between. CDR3 sequence reads: CASSQFRGAPYANTGELFF. The DNA of the CDR3 is TGTGCCAGCAGCCAATTCAGGGGAGCCCCTTATGCAAACACCGGGGAGCTGTTTTTT.

On this clonotype: Mismatch with germline at one junction end may stem from a read error. The chain uses TRBV24-1 and TRBJ2-5, with D possibly TRBD2 on 6 matching bases. The length of the CDR3 is 15 residues. Germline V CDR1 and CDR2: KGHDR, SFDVKD. CDR3 coding DNA: TGTGCCACCAGTGATTTCGGGACTGGAAAAAAGACCCTGTACTTC. This gives the protein CATSDFGTGKKTLYF.

Details on this clonotype: This likely comes from a read error, as the CDR3 has no conserved phenylalanine or tryptophan at its end. The chain uses TRBV6-1 and TRBJ2-1, with 9 positions matching TRBD2. Germline V lookup: CDR1 MNHNS, CDR2 SASEGT. V dropped 10 bases and J dropped 6; count of bases not matched to a gene: 16. There are 16 residues in the CDR3. CDR3 sequence: CATHKLTSGRGNEQFL. Written as DNA, the CDR3 is TGTGCCACCCATAAACTAACTAGCGGGCGGGGCAATGAGCAGTTCTTG.

Notes on this clonotype: Compared with germline, one end of the junction differs, possibly owing to a read error. The rearrangement links TRBV11-2 to TRBJ2-2; the D is unclear. The CDR3 is made up of 14 amino acids. CDR1 SGHAT and CDR2 FQNNGV come from the germline V gene. In DNA, the CDR3 is TGTGCCATCAGCTTAGCAAAATACACCGGGGAGCTGTTTTTT. Its translation is CAISLAKYTGELFF.

This clonotype was observed a few times. This clone may be a read error of a much larger clone one base away. Without the conserved terminal phenylalanine or tryptophan, this CDR3 likely stems from a read error. The J gene is TRBJ2-7, the V gene TRBV6-1; D not resolved. Germline values: CDR1 MNHNS, CDR2 SASEGT. The V gene lost 6 bases and the J gene lost 0 bases, with 15 bases spanning the gap. The CDR3 length is 15 residues. CDR3 protein: CASSLWTAVSYEQYL. DNA of the CDR3: TGTGCCAGCAGCCTGTGGACGGCCGTCTCCTACGAGCAGTACCTC.

The table lists this clonotype with many counts. This chain connects TRBV7-9 to TRBJ2-1; 14 bases line up with TRBD2. After removal of 5 bases from V and 0 bases from J, the junction contained 6 bases not matched to a gene. In germline, CDR1 is SEHNR, CDR2 FQNEAQ (reference sequence). The CDR3 is made up of 18 amino acids. CDR3 amino acids: CASSPGTSGGSSYNEQFF. The CDR3 DNA is TGTGCCAGCAGCCCCGGGACTAGCGGGGGAAGCTCCTACAATGAGCAGTTCTTC.

Notes on this clonotype: At one of its ends the junction is not consistent with the germline gene, which may arise from a read error. The chain uses TRBV28 and TRBJ2-1; D possibly matches TRBD1 or TRBD2 (5 bases each). The CDR3 runs 14 residues. Germline V gene sequence: CDR1 MDHEN, CDR2 SYDVKM. CDR3 amino acids: CASKGTDDYNEQFF. In nucleotides, the CDR3 is TGTGCCAGTAAAGGGACGGATGACTACAATGAGCAATTCTTC.

There are a few counts of this clonotype. The chain couples TRBV5-1 to TRBJ2-7; no clear D gene. The length of the CDR3 is 14 residues. CDR1 is SGHRS and CDR2 is YFSETQ in the germline V gene. V dropped 0 bases and J dropped 4 bases, with 11 bases sitting between them. The CDR3 nucleotides are TGCGCCAGCAGCTTGGACAGTCTTCGATACGAGCAGTACTTC. This sequence encodes CASSLDSLRYEQYF.

This clonotype was observed many times. The chain carries TRBV4-3 and TRBJ1-2, with D uncertain. The V gene's germline CDR1 is LGHNA and CDR2 YSLEER. Trimming took off 0 bases at V and 5 bases at J, with 7 bases between the two ends. CDR3 length: 13 residues. The CDR3 DNA sequence: TGCGCCAGCAGCCAAGATAGGTTATATGGCTACACCTTC. Translating gives CASSQDRLYGYTF.

Regarding this clonotype: A read error may produce the germline difference seen at one junction end. The V call is TRBV14, the J call TRBJ2-7, with 7 bases fitting TRBD2. The CDR3 is 15 residues long. CDR1 and CDR2 from the germline V gene are SGHDN and FVKESK. In DNA, the CDR3 is TGTGCCAGCAACCAAGATCGGACTAGGGGCGGAGAGCAGTACTTC. This codes for CASNQDRTRGGEQYF.